This is a list of T cell receptor beta chains from one sample in a study of blood T cell repertoires in COVID-19. TCRdb's copy holds only in-frame clones and misses some; the assay was immunoSEQ multiplex PCR. The profile shows about 290,000 clones, roughly 88% of them singletons. The source material was peripheral blood. All receptors come from a woman in her twenties or thirties with active or convalescent COVID-19. CDR3s include the opening cysteine and the closing phenylalanine or tryptophan. The order of the fields is clone size, V gene, D gene, J gene, CDR3 DNA, CDR3 protein. The D gene is left open where the match is weak. Clone size is given for some rows only: seen once, a few or many times, or a class if the clone is expanded.

-	TRBV5-1	-	TRBJ2-7	TGCGCCAGCAGCTTGACCCCACCCGGACGGGGGTACGAGCAGTACTTC	CASSLTPPGRGYEQYF
-	TRBV7-6	TRBD1	TRBJ2-2	TGTGCCAGCAGCAATGCACCCGCCGGGACAGGGGGAAACACCGGGGAGCTGTTTTTT	CASSNAPAGTGGNTGELFF
-	TRBV24-1	TRBD1	TRBJ2-2	TGTGCCACCAGTGATTCAGGGCAGGGGGCGAACGGGGAGCTGTTTTTT	CATSDSGQGANGELFF
-	TRBV5-4	-	TRBJ2-3	TGTGCCAGCAGCTTCGGGGGGCAGGGCACAGATACGCAGTATTTT	CASSFGGQGTDTQYF
-	TRBV6-5	TRBD1	TRBJ1-3	TGTGCCAGCAGTCAACGGACAGGGGGCCAGGACACCATATATTTT	CASSQRTGGQDTIYF
-	TRBV21-1	-	TRBJ1-1	TGTGCCAGCAGCGGACGAAAAAACCAGACAGGGTGCGGCACTGAAGCTTTCTTT	CASSGRKNQTGCGTEAFF
-	TRBV5-1	-	TRBJ1-3	TGCGCCAGCAGCACGAAGGGGGATGGAAACACCATATATTTT	CASSTKGDGNTIYF
few	TRBV30	TRBD1	TRBJ2-7	TGTGCCTGGGTTAACAGGGGCGAGCAGTACTTC	CAWVNRGEQYF
-	TRBV6-5	-	TRBJ1-1	TGTGCCAGCCGGGGGGCCTCAATGAACACTGAAGCTTTCTTT	CASRGASMNTEAFF
-	TRBV6-5	-	TRBJ1-2	TGTGCCAGCAGTTATTCAGGGGCGCGGGGCTACACCTTC	CASSYSGARGYTF
-	TRBV5-5	TRBD1	TRBJ1-4	TGTGCCAGCAGCCCGGACCCGACAGGGTATAATGAAAAACTGTTTTTT	CASSPDPTGYNEKLFF
-	TRBV2	TRBD2	TRBJ2-5	TGTGCCAGCAGTGTTGGTAGCGGGGGGCAAGAGACCCAGTACTTC	CASSVGSGGQETQYF
-	TRBV6-5	-	TRBJ1-5	TGTGCCAGTAGCGGCCAGTTAAATCAGCCCCAGCATTTT	CASSGQLNQPQHF
-	TRBV5-4	TRBD1	TRBJ2-1	TGTGCCAGCAGCTTGCGAGGGGGCGCTGAGCAGTTCTTC	CASSLRGGAEQFF
-	TRBV10-2	-	TRBJ1-1	TGCGCCAGCAGGGACCAGGGTCTTTACACTGAAGCTTTCTTT	CASRDQGLYTEAFF
-	TRBV6-2/TRBV6-3	-	TRBJ1-2	TGTGCCAGCAGCACAGGGATCGACTATGGCTACACCTTC	CASSTGIDYGYTF
-	TRBV18	-	TRBJ1-5	TGTGCCAGCTCGCCCGAGGGGGGGTGGCGGCAGCCCCAGCATTTT	CASSPEGGWRQPQHF
-	TRBV28	TRBD2	TRBJ2-7	TGTGCCAGCAGGGGGAGGGGCCCCTACGAGCAGTACTTC	CASRGRGPYEQYF
-	TRBV5-4	TRBD2	TRBJ2-1	TGTGCCAGCAGCTTGGAAGCGCGGGGGGGCGGGACTGAGCAGTTCTTC	CASSLEARGGGTEQFF
-	TRBV7-2	-	TRBJ1-2	TGTGCCAGCAGCCCAGGGAGGGCAGGGACTAACTATGGCTACACCTTC	CASSPGRAGTNYGYTF
once	TRBV5-1	-	TRBJ2-6	TGCGCCAGCAGTCCTCCAGACTCTGGGGCCAACGTCCTGACTTTC	CASSPPDSGANVLTF
-	TRBV18	-	TRBJ1-4	TGTGCCAGCTCACCATGGCAGGGTCGGGAAAAACTGTTTTTT	CASSPWQGREKLFF
-	TRBV7-9	-	TRBJ2-3	TGTGCCAGCAGCTTGAGGGAGGGGGTTAGCACAGATACGCAGTATTTT	CASSLREGVSTDTQYF
-	TRBV10-3	-	TRBJ2-7	TGTGCCATCAGTGACCCCGACAGCTCCTACGAGCAGTACTTC	CAISDPDSSYEQYF
-	TRBV27	TRBD1	TRBJ1-6	TGTGCCAGCAGCTTTACACCCCCGGGACAGGGGGTTTCACCCCTCCACTTT	CASSFTPPGQGVSPLHF
-	TRBV7-2	TRBD2	TRBJ2-5	TGTGCCAGCAGCTTAGTCACCGGGGGGGTATCGGGAGAGACCCAGTACTTC	CASSLVTGGVSGETQYF
-	TRBV29-1	-	TRBJ1-2	TGCAGCGTTAAGGAGGGCGTTGGCTACACCTTC	CSVKEGVGYTF
few	TRBV7-6	-	TRBJ1-4	TGTGCCAGCAGCCTCGAGCCTGCAACTAATGAAAAACTGTTTTTT	CASSLEPATNEKLFF
-	TRBV30	TRBD1	TRBJ1-3	TGTGCCTGGGGGACAGATACTGGAAACACCATATATTTT	CAWGTDTGNTIYF
-	TRBV7-2	-	TRBJ2-1	TGTGCCAGCAGCCTCACAAGCCGGGACAATTCTGAGCAGTTCTTC	CASSLTSRDNSEQFF
-	TRBV7-9	-	TRBJ1-4	TGTGCCAGCAGCAGGATGTCAGGGTCCAATGAAAAACTGTTTTTT	CASSRMSGSNEKLFF
-	TRBV19	TRBD1	TRBJ2-4	TGTGCCAGTAGTATCGGGCAGGGGGCAGCCAAAAACATTCAGTACTTC	CASSIGQGAAKNIQYF
-	TRBV24-1	TRBD1	TRBJ1-5	TGTGCCACCGCGGGACAGGGGGGAGAGCCCCAGCATTTT	CATAGQGGEPQHF
-	TRBV3-1/TRBV3-2	-	TRBJ2-3	TGTGCCAGCAGCCAAAGATCGAGCAGGGGGGTGACAGATACGCAGTATTTT	CASSQRSSRGVTDTQYF
once	TRBV7-9	TRBD1	TRBJ1-2	TGTGCCAGCAGCGCAGACGGACAGGGGAATGGCTACACCTTC	CASSADGQGNGYTF
-	TRBV14	TRBD2	TRBJ2-7	TGTGCCAGCAGCTTGGGGACTAGCGGGGGCCTCTCCTACGAGCAGTACTTC	CASSLGTSGGLSYEQYF